Sequencing of this T cell receptor (beta chain) was carried out in a study of blood T cell repertoires in COVID-19. Study information: Some COVID-19 samples were acute and others convalescent; all came from the United States, Italy and Spain. T cells, B-cell-depleted T cells, or PBMCs supplied cDNA or gDNA.

V lost 3 bases to trimming and J lost 0 bases, with 12 bases between them. This CDR3 is 14 amino acids long. From germline, CDR1 is DFQATT and CDR2 SNEGSKA (reference sequence). As originally analysed: Amplification of reference gene primers was used by the study to estimate nucleated cell counts. Profiling relied on immunoSEQ multiplex PCR, and the TCRdb table lists in-frame clones only, not all of them. V and J calls and clone size are those listed in that table; D and trimming were worked out from the DNA. The data hold tens of thousands of clones, with roughly 77% observed a single time. This clonotype originated in a man aged 65 to 85 with active or convalescent COVID-19. The sequenced sample consisted of peripheral blood. The chain is built from TRBV20-1 and TRBJ2-7; a weak D match, TRBD2 (7 bases). CDR3 sequence (DNA): TGCAGTGCTAGTGAGGGAGGGGGCTCCTACGAGCAGTACTTC. Its protein is CSASEGGGSYEQYF.